This TCR beta chain was found in a study of human T cells and chemical hapten exposure. About the study: On roughly 2 cm by roughly 2 cm of upper inner arm skin, sensitization was performed with 2% DPC. The study, taken as a whole, reports: Versus controls, significantly more large CDR3 similarity clusters arose from expanded TCRs.

TCRdb independently ran MiXCR on the RACE reads; one entry per CDR3 protein. The sample yields about 68,000 distinct CDR3 sequences, about 10% seen once. After removal of 1 base from V and 10 bases from J, the junction contained 7 bases not matched to a gene. The CDR3 has 15 amino acids. The germline V gene encodes CDR1 MGHDK and CDR2 SYGVNS. The sample's time point: pre-sensitization, week 0. The treatment: therapeutic diphenylcyclopropenone sensitization with weekly scalp DPC. With respect to this clonotype: The antigen is undetermined.

The sample in question was whole blood, obtained in connection with sensitization to the hapten diphenylcyclopropenone (DPC). The clonotype comes from a woman in her forties or fifties with alopecia areata. Some clones in this sample may be carry-over from other donors' samples. The rearrangement uses TRBV25-1 and TRBJ1-6; 7 bases line up with TRBD1. CDR3 in amino acids: CASSEWSRGRSPLHF. The CDR3 DNA sequence: TGTGCCAGCAGTGAATGGAGTAGGGGGCGGTCACCCCTCCACTTT.